This TCR beta chain appears in the sequencing data of a study of cytomegalovirus exposure and HLA in healthy donors (TCRdb year 2017). Study-wide context: An earlier analysis of around 600 of the donors reported roughly 270 Gb of sequence data and roughly 110 million unique TCR beta sequences from roughly 180 million T cells. An early release that covered approximately 600 HLA-typed donors contained about 300 gigabases of sequencing data and 65 million to 100 million unique TCR sequences. Of the 398 genotyped donors, 65% to 90% fell in the genetic ancestry cluster associated with self-reported Caucasian donors. The study aimed to test whether signatures of past pathogen exposure could be identified by cataloging public T cell receptors. The study used immunosequencing to profile the T cell repertoires of approximately 630 subjects and linked those repertoires to cytomegalovirus serostatus. In addition to the first cohort of 650 to 800 subjects, a separate validation cohort of over 90 different subjects was used. To predict cytomegalovirus infection status, the study combined high-throughput TCR immunosequencing, statistical association of individual TCRs with disease status, and machine learning. In a later analysis, previously published TCR beta repertoires from roughly 710 donors were re-analyzed and high-resolution HLA genotyping was added so that TCR occurrence patterns could be studied. In the later analysis, no new phenotypic data were used to find candidate immune exposures; instead, reliance was placed on TCR beta sequences and their occurrence across donors. In an earlier analysis of about 590 of the donors, high-throughput TCR beta sequencing was used to judge whether each TCR beta V gene segment behaved as functional or pseudogenic. Donor age, sex, ethnicity and CMV serostatus were compiled together with the repertoire data. A later genetic analysis used genome-wide SNP genotypes for about three fifths of the roughly 700 donors, treating that subset as a discovery cohort. All discovery cohort repertoires had been generated on a single sequencing platform. HLA typing included class I and class II loci at four-digit resolution. The number of typed donors differed by locus: 629-630 for A, B, C, DRB1 and DQB1; some 500 for DQA1; around 610 for DPA1; and 400 to 480 for DPB1. Because of strong linkage in the cohort, a few DR-DQ haplotypes were treated as single units for association and clustering. Across approximately 400 genotyped donors of the cohort, an average of about 240,000 unique TCR beta nucleotide sequences per donor were sequenced, and 15% to 20% of those sequences were non-productive.

The cohort was made up of approximately 670 healthy bone marrow donors. Cohort members were all nominally healthy when sampled, although unrecorded immune exposures were likely present. The donor was CMV seropositive and was included in the group of around 300 seropositive cohort members. Every donor gave a peripheral blood sample, and the peripheral blood mononuclear cells from that sample were used for TCR beta sequencing. Genomic DNA extraction from the blood cell samples was performed with the Qiagen DNeasy Blood Extraction Kit. The protocol used for the library was the immunoSEQ multiplex PCR assay. For the multiplex PCR, a mixture combining 60 forward primers for TCR Vbeta segments and 13 reverse primers for TCR Jbeta segments was used. The CDR3 region of rearranged TCR beta genes was amplified from genomic DNA with a multiplex PCR assay. The Illumina HiSeq System was used to sequence the amplified TCR beta libraries as 87-base-pair reads. The paper's data handling went like this. In a later analysis, 70 million to 95 million unique TCR beta chains were counted across the 690 or so repertoires, and about 10 million of these chains were shared by at least two donors. Raw reads were error-corrected and collapsed into unique sequences with a nearest-neighbor algorithm that merged closely related sequences to remove PCR and sequencing errors. Alignment of CDR3 sequences to IMGT reference sequences was used to assign V, D and J gene segments. For a sequence to be retained, a match of at least six nucleotides was required to both a V gene segment and a J gene segment. A rearrangement counted as productive if the CDR3 had no stop codons and remained in frame with V and J, and every other rearrangement counted as non-productive. CDR3 was defined by IMGT convention, running from the second conserved V-encoded cysteine to the conserved J-encoded phenylalanine. In an earlier analysis of around 640 of the donors, sequences lacking an unambiguous match to a single V gene segment were excluded. In an earlier analysis of roughly 600 of the donors, a V segment was called functional when productive rearrangements were above 56.7%, and segregating when the standard deviation between donors exceeded 5%. A statistical classification framework was developed to diagnose cytomegalovirus status using the catalog of TCR beta chain sequences. V and J gene assignment, in a later analysis, came from comparing TCR nucleotide sequences with IMGT/GENE-DB human TR gene sequences. The TCRdist pipeline was used in a later analysis to assign CDR3 sequences and most-parsimonious VDJ recombination scenarios. In a later analysis, each TCR beta chain was defined by its CDR3 amino acid sequence together with its V-gene family, and reads without a unique V-gene family were excluded. A later analysis removed roughly 590 highly shared, low-generation-probability nucleotide sequences to deal with suspected cross-contamination and a sequencing artifact. For each public chain, a later analysis derived a clonal expansion index from normalized ranks of inferred template counts within each repertoire. A later analysis computed generation probabilities with a VDJ recombination model fitted to out-of-frame rearrangements, and checked the results against IGoR. In a later analysis, TCR-TCR, TCR-HLA and TCR-CMV co-occurrence was scored with hypergeometric tests, and a repertoire-size bias correction was applied to TCR pairs. To estimate false discovery rates, a later analysis permuted the HLA or CMV assignments 20 times. A later analysis grouped co-occurring TCRs with DBSCAN, adding TCRdist sequence similarity when clustering within HLA-allele-positive subsets. Co-occurrence clustering excluded repertoires with fewer than 30,000 or more than 120,000 public chains, plus five with anomalous nucleotide sharing. TCRdb holds this immuneACCESS table with in-frame rearrangements only. Some clones are missing; in checked studies, unresolved V genes explain under half, and the rest has no known cause. That table is the source of V, J and clone size, and D and trimming were worked out from the DNA. This sample holds about 140,000 clones; around 82% were observed only once. Around 7% of the sample belongs to the ten largest clones.

CDR1 and CDR2 (SEHNR, FQNEAQ) derive from the germline V gene (reference sequence). The CDR3 numbers 15 residues from cysteine through phenylalanine. Solely the CDR3 DNA is kept, with 45 bases framed from the first base. V sheds 1 base and J sheds 1 base, leaving 9 bases between their ends. The study at large found these results: A cluster of highly shared sequence variants was judged likely to be a technical artifact of the sequencing pipeline. Because HLA typing was missing for some donors at each locus, association tests included only the typed subset. The only immune exposure information available for the cohort was CMV serostatus. Most TCR sequences were seen in very few donors, while some public TCRs were found in many individuals. A further reported finding was that TCR beta sequences accurately predicted the HLA-A and HLA-B alleles for most subjects in the first cohort. An association between a missense DCLRE1C variant and V-gene and J-gene trimming of TCR beta chains was found in a later genetic analysis and replicated in an independent cohort. When HLA alleles, especially DR and DQ, strongly co-occurred, attributing TCR associations to individual alleles was difficult. A later analysis found that HLA-associated TCR beta chains were more clonally expanded and had lower generation probabilities than equally common non-associated chains. Presence/absence analyses assumed roughly uniform sequencing depth across donors, an assumption that may not hold. The study gave a list of about 170 TCR beta chains associated with cytomegalovirus. In a later genetic analysis, fewer N-insertions in productive TCRs were reported among donors in an Asian-associated ancestry cluster than the roughly 700-donor mean. The earlier analysis of almost 600 of the donors excluded seventeen rarely observed V segments, including chromosome 9 orphons, because counts were too low. Cytomegalovirus status was reported to be diagnosed by the classifier with high specificity and sensitivity in both the original and validation cohorts. In an earlier analysis of approximately 590 of the donors, most TCR beta V segments were observed in productive rearrangements about 87% or about 30% of the time, broadly matching IMGT annotations. Most CMV-associated TCR beta chains appeared to be HLA-restricted in a later analysis, and the HLA associations seemed to be driven largely by CMV exposure. In a later analysis, TCR association rates were found to vary across HLA loci, with the most associated TCRs seen for DRB1 alleles and the fewest for HLA-C alleles. A few of the identified cytomegalovirus-associated TCR beta chains were confirmed in vitro to be specific for cytomegalovirus antigens. The authors suggested that the approach could potentially be generalized to other disease states and immunological phenotypes. Correlated functional status among segregating V segments might reflect linkage disequilibrium, but an unknown experimental factor could not be ruled out. In this cohort, only TCR beta chains were sequenced, and detectable features were limited by the absence of alpha or paired-chain data. The 87-base-pair reads could not distinguish some IMGT-functional V segments, including TRBV6-2 and TRBV6-3, so those segments were excluded. Several of the top co-occurrence clusters appeared to be linked to parvovirus B19, influenza, CMV and Epstein-Barr virus, according to a later analysis. At a false discovery rate of 0.05, a later analysis linked 16,951 TCR beta sequences to specific HLA alleles.

In the case of this clone: The target of this receptor is not known. No base-level quality is on record; no much larger clone is a single base apart.

The rearranged segments are TRBV7-9 and TRBJ2-3, with the D gene too uncertain to name. Sequencing was done on a sample of PBMCs. The clonotype originates from a man aged 35 to 55 in good health and CMV-seropositive. The CDR3 region: CASSLDSSGTDTQYF. The bases are TGTGCCAGCAGCTTAGATTCCAGCGGCACAGATACGCAGTATTTT.